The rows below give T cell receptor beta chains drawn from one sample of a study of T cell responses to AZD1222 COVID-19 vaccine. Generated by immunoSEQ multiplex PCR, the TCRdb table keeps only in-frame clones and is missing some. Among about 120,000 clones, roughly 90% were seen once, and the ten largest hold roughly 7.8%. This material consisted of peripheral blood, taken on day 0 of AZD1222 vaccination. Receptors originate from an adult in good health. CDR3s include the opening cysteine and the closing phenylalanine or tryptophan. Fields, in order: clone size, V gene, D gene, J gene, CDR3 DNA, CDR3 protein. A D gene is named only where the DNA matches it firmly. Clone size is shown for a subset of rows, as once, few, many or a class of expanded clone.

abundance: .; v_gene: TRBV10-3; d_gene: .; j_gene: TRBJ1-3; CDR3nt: TGTGCCATCAGTGAGTCGAAAAACACCTTCTCTGGAAACACCATATATTTT; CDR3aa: CAISESKNTFSGNTIYF
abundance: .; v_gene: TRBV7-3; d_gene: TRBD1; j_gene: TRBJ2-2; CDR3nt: TGTGCCAGCAGCCCTCGACAGGGGGGGATCGGGGAGCTGTTTTTT; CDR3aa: CASSPRQGGIGELFF
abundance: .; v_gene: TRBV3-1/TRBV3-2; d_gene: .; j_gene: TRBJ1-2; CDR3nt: TGTGCCAGCAGTAGGATTAACTATGGCTACACCTTC; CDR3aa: CASSRINYGYTF
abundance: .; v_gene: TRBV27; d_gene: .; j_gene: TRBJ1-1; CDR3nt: TGTGCCAGCAGTCCGGACGGTAACACTGAAGCTTTCTTT; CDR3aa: CASSPDGNTEAFF
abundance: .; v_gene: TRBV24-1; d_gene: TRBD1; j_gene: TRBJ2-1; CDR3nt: TGTGCCACCAGTGATCTTTTACCCCGGGACAGGGAACGTTTCGGGGAGCAGTTCTTC; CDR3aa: CATSDLLPRDRERFGEQFF
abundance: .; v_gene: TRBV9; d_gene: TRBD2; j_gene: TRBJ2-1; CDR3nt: TGTGCCAGCAGCGTATGGGTTAGCGGGGGCAAATTCTACAATGAGCAGTTCTTC; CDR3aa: CASSVWVSGGKFYNEQFF
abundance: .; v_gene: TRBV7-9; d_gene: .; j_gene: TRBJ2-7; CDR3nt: TGTGCCAGCAGCCCCCCCACCGGGGGTTCCTACGAGCAGTACTTC; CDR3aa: CASSPPTGGSYEQYF
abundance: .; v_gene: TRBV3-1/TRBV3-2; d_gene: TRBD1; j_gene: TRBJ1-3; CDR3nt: TGTGCCAGCAGCGACCACAGGGGGCGAGGAAACACCATATATTTT; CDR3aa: CASSDHRGRGNTIYF
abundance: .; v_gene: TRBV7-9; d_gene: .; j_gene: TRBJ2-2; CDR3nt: TGTGCCAGCAGCTTAACAGGCAGGGGGGAAGCGAACACCGGGGAGCTGTTTTTT; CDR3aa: CASSLTGRGEANTGELFF
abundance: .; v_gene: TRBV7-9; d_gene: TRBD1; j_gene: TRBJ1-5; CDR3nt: TGTGCCAGCAGCCAAGCTCTTCGCCAGGGGGAGAATCAGCCCCAGCATTTT; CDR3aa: CASSQALRQGENQPQHF
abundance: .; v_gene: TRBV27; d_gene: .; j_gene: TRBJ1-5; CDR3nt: TGTGCCAGCAGTTTACAAGGGCAGGGTCAGCCCCAGCATTTT; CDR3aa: CASSLQGQGQPQHF
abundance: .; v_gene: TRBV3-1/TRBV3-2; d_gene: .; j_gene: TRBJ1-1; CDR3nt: TGTGCCAGCAGCCAAACCGGGCGGAACACTGAAGCTTTCTTT; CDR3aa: CASSQTGRNTEAFF
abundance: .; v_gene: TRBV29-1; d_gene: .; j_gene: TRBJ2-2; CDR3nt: TGCAGCGTTGAACCAGAGGGTCTACCCGGGGAGCTGTTTTTT; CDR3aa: CSVEPEGLPGELFF
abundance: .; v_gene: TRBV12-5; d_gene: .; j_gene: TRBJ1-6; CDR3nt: TGTGCTAGTGGTTTATGGACAGTCGAAGGATCACCCCTCCACTTT; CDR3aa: CASGLWTVEGSPLHF
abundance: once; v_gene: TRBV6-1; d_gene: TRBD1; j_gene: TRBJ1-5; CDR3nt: TGTGCCAGCAGTGAAATCAGGGGGCTATTCGGTCAGCCCCAGCATTTT; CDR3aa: CASSEIRGLFGQPQHF
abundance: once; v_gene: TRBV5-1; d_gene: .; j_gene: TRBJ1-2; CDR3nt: TGCGCCAGCAGCCCTGGGGGCCCTGCTAACTATGGCTACACCTTC; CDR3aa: CASSPGGPANYGYTF
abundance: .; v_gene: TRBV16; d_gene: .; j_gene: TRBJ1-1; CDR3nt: TGTGCCAGCAGCCAAAGAGGGAACTTAATGAACACTGAAGCTTTCTTT; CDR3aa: CASSQRGNLMNTEAFF
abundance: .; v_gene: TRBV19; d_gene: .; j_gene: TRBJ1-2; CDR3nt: TGTGCCAGTAGTATCGAACTGGGGTATGGCTACACCTTC; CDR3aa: CASSIELGYGYTF
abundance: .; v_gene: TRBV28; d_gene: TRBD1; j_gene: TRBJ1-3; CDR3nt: TGTGCCAGCCTGACAGGGGGCTCTGGCACCATATATTTT; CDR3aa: CASLTGGSGTIYF
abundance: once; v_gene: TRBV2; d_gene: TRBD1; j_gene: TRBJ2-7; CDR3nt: TGTGCCAGCAGTGAGGACAGGGGTTACGAGCAGTACTTC; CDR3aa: CASSEDRGYEQYF
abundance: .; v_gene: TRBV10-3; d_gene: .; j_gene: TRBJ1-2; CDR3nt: TGTGCCATCAGTGGGGGGAGGGATGCCTATGGCTACACCTTC; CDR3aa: CAISGGRDAYGYTF
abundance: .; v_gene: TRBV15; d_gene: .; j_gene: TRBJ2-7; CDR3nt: TGTGCCACCAGCAGAGATAGAGGAACCTACGAGCAGTACTTC; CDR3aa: CATSRDRGTYEQYF
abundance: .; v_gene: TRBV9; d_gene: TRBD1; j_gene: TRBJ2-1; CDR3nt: TGTGCCAGCAGCTTTAGAGGGACAGGGGGCGCGGATGAGCAGTTCTTC; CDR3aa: CASSFRGTGGADEQFF
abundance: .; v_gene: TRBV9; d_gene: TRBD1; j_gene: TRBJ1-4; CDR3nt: TGTGCCAGCAGCGCGGGACAGGGAACAACTAATGAAAAACTGTTTTTT; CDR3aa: CASSAGQGTTNEKLFF
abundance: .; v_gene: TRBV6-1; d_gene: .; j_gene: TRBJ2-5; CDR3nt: TGTGCCAGCAGTGAAGCGTCCCAGAGCCAAGAGACCCAGTACTTC; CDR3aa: CASSEASQSQETQYF
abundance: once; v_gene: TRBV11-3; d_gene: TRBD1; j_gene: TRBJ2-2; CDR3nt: TGTGCCAGCAGCTTAGATAGGCCCAGACAGGGCTACACCGGGGAGCTGTTTTTT; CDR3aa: CASSLDRPRQGYTGELFF
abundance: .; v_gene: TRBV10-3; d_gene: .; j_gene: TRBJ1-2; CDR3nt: TGTGCCATCAATACCCCCCGGGACGGCCGTCCAAACTATGGCTACACCTTC; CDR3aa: CAINTPRDGRPNYGYTF
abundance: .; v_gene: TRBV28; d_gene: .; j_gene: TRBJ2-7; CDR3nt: TGTGCCAGCAGAGGCCATTTGGTCTCCTACGAGCAGTACTTC; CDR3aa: CASRGHLVSYEQYF
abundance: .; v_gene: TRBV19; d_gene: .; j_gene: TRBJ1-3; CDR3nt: TGTGCCAGTAGTCCAGGCTCTGGAAACACCATATATTTT; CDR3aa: CASSPGSGNTIYF
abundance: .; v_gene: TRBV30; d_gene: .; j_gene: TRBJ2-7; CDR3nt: TGTGCCTGGAGCCCAAGACAGTACGAGCAGTACTTC; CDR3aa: CAWSPRQYEQYF
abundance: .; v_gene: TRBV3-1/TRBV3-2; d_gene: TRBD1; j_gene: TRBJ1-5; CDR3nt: TGTGCCAGCAGCCCCACAGGGGGCCTCAATCAGCCCCAGCATTTT; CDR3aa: CASSPTGGLNQPQHF
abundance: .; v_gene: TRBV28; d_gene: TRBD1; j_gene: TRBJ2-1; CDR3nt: TGTGCCAGCCGCTCAGGGGGACAGGGGAGGATCAATGAGCAGTTCTTC; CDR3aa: CASRSGGQGRINEQFF
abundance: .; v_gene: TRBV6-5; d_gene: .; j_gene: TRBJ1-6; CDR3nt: TGTGCCAGCAGTCCCAGGGCTAATTCACCCCTCCACTTT; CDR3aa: CASSPRANSPLHF
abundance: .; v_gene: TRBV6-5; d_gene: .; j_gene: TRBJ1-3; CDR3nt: TGTGCCAGCACCCAACGGGTGGGAAACACCATATATTTT; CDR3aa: CASTQRVGNTIYF
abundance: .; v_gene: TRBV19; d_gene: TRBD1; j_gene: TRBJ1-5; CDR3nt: TGTGCCAGTAGTATAGCGCAGGGGGCGAATCAGCCCCAGCATTTT; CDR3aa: CASSIAQGANQPQHF
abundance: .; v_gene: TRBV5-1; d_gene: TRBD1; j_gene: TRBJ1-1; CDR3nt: TGCGCCAGCAGCATCCGACAGGGGGGCACTGAAGCTTTCTTT; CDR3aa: CASSIRQGGTEAFF
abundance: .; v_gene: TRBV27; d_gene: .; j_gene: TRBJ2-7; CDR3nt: TGTGCCAGCAGTTTATCGGTCTCCTACGAGCAGTACTTC; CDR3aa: CASSLSVSYEQYF
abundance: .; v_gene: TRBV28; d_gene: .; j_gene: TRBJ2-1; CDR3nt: TGTGCCAGCAGTCCCTCCCCTAGCAATGAGCAGTTCTTC; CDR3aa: CASSPSPSNEQFF
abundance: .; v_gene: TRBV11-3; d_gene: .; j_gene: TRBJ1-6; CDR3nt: TGTGCCAGCAGCCCTCGGGGGGGGACTAATTCACCCCTCCACTTT; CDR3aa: CASSPRGGTNSPLHF
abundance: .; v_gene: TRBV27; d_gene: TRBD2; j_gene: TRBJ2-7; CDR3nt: TGTGCCAGCAGTCCCCTGGGGGGGAAGTCCGAGCAGTACTTC; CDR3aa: CASSPLGGKSEQYF
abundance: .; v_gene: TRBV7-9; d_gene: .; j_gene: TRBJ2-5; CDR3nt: TGTGCCAGCAGCGGATCCCTTTGGGAGACCCAGTACTTC; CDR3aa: CASSGSLWETQYF
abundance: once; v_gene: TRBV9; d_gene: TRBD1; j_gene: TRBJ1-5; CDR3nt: TGTGCCAGCAGCCCCGGGACAGGGGGCGATAACCGGTATAGCAATCAGCCCCAGCATTTT; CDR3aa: CASSPGTGGDNRYSNQPQHF
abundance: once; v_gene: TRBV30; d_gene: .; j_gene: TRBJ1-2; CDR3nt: TGTGCCATGCCCAGGGCCAGGGATGGCTACACCTTC; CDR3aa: CAMPRARDGYTF
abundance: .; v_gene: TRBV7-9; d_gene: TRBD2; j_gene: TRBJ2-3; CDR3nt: TGTGCCAGCAGCTCCGCGACTAGCGGGGGTAGCACAGATACGCAGTATTTT; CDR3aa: CASSSATSGGSTDTQYF
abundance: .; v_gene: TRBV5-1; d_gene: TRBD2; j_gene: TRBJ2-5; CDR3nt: TGCGCCAGCAGCAGGGGACTAGCGATACAAGAGACCCAGTACTTC; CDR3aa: CASSRGLAIQETQYF
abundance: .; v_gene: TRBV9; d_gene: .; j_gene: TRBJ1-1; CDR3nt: TGTGCCAGCAGCGGTCTTAACACTGAAGCTTTCTTT; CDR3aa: CASSGLNTEAFF
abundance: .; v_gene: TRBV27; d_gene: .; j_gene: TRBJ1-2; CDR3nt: TGTGCCAGCAGTTCACAGAGTTTCGAGCGCTACACCTTC; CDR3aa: CASSSQSFERYTF
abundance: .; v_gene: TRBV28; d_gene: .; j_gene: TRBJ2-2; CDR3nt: TGTGCCAGCACCGAGAGCCGCTCAGCCCTGAACACCGGGGAGCTGTTTTTT; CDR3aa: CASTESRSALNTGELFF
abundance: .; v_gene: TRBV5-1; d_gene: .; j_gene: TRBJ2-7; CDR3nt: TGCGCCAGCAGCTCCTCGGCCCTGGGGCACTACGAGCAGTACTTC; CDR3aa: CASSSSALGHYEQYF
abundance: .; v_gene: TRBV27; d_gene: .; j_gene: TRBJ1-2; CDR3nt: TGTGCCAGCAGTTTATATATCGGGCCTAACTATGGCTACACCTTC; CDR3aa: CASSLYIGPNYGYTF